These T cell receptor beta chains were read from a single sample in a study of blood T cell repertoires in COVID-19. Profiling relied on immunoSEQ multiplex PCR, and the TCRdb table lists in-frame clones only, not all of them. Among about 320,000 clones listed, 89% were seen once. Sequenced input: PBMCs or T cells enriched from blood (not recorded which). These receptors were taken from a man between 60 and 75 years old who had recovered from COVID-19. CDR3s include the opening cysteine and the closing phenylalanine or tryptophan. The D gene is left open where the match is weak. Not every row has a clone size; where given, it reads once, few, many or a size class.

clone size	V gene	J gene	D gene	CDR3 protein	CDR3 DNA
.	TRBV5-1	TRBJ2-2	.	CASSLVPGANTGELFF	TGCGCCAGCAGCTTGGTTCCGGGAGCTAACACCGGGGAGCTGTTTTTT
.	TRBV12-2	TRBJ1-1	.	CERGDRGWAEAFF	TGCGAACGGGGAGACAGGGGTTGGGCTGAAGCTTTCTTT
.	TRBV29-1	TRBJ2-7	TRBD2	CSAGGLADSYEQYF	TGCAGCGCCGGTGGACTAGCGGACTCCTACGAGCAGTACTTC
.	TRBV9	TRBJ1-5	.	CASGEGVYSNQPQHF	TGTGCCAGCGGGGAGGGGGTTTATAGCAATCAGCCCCAGCATTTT
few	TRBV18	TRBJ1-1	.	CASSPTGNAEAFF	TGTGCCAGCTCACCTACAGGGAATGCTGAAGCTTTCTTT
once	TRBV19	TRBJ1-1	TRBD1	CASSKDRGSTEAFF	TGTGCCAGTAGTAAGGACAGGGGGAGCACTGAAGCTTTCTTT
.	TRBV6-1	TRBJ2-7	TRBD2	CASSELGLAGYGQYF	TGTGCCAGCAGTGAGTTGGGACTAGCGGGATACGGGCAGTACTTC
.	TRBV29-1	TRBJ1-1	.	CSADSGNTEAFF	TGCAGCGCCGACAGTGGGAACACTGAAGCTTTCTTT
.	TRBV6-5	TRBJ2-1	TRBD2	CASSYSTTSDYNEQFF	TGTGCCAGCAGTTACTCGACGACTAGCGATTACAATGAGCAGTTCTTC
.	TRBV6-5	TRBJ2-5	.	CASGLGHTTETQYF	TGTGCCAGCGGGTTGGGACACACCACAGAGACCCAGTACTTC
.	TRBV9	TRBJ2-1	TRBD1	CASSDTGAGRYNEQFF	TGTGCCAGCAGCGACACAGGGGCCGGAAGATACAATGAGCAGTTCTTC
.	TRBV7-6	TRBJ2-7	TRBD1	CASSLRTGGDEQYF	TGTGCCAGCAGCTTAAGGACAGGGGGAGACGAGCAGTACTTC
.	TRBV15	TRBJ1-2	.	CATRDNNYGYTF	TGTGCCACCAGGGACAATAACTATGGCTACACCTTC
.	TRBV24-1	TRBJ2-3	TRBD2	CATPRTSGRCADTQYF	TGTGCCACTCCTCGGACTAGCGGGAGATGCGCAGATACGCAGTATTTT
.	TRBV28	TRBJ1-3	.	CASRRGDLTGNTIYF	TGTGCCAGCAGGCGGGGTGATTTAACGGGAAACACCATATATTTT
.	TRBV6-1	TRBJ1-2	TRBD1	CASSEAGTGNYGYTF	TGTGCCAGCAGTGAAGCCGGGACAGGGAACTATGGCTACACCTTC
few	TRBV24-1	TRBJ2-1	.	CATSDPGGGAAKYNEQFF	TGTGCCACCAGTGATCCAGGCGGTGGGGCTGCCAAATACAATGAGCAGTTCTTC
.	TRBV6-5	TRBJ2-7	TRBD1	CASRHPGQGGEQYF	TGTGCCAGCAGACATCCGGGACAGGGCGGCGAGCAGTACTTC
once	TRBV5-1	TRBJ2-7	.	CASSLDDSAIYEQYF	TGCGCCAGCAGCTTGGATGACTCAGCGATCTACGAGCAGTACTTC
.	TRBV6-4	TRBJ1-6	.	CASSDARDNSPLHF	TGTGCCAGCAGTGACGCCAGGGATAATTCACCCCTCCACTTT
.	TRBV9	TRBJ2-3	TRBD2	CASSEGLAASTDTQYF	TGTGCCAGCAGCGAGGGACTAGCGGCCAGCACAGATACGCAGTATTTT
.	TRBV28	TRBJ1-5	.	CASSLLTTYSNQPQHF	TGTGCCAGCAGTTTACTAACCACCTATAGCAATCAGCCCCAGCATTTT
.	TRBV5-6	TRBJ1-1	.	CASSQGGDGAFF	TGTGCCAGCAGCCAGGGCGGGGACGGAGCTTTCTTT
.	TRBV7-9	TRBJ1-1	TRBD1	CASSSPWTGLNTEAFF	TGTGCCAGCAGCTCACCCTGGACAGGTTTGAACACTGAAGCTTTCTTT
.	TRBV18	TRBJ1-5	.	CASSQRKTDSNQPQHF	TGTGCCAGCTCACAGCGAAAGACGGATAGCAATCAGCCCCAGCATTTT
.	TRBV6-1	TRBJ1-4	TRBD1	CASSETWDSNEKLFF	TGTGCCAGCAGTGAGACTTGGGACAGCAATGAAAAACTGTTTTTT
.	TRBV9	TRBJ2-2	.	CASSVGRGATGELFF	TGTGCCAGCAGCGTAGGTCGGGGAGCCACCGGGGAGCTGTTTTTT
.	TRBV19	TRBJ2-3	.	CASSIPSAGATDTQYF	TGTGCCAGTAGTATCCCCTCGGCAGGGGCCACAGATACGCAGTATTTT
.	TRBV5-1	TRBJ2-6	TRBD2	CASTLAGGSPGANVLTF	TGCGCCAGCACATTAGCGGGGGGAAGTCCTGGGGCCAACGTCCTGACTTTC
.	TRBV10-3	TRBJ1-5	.	CAISESSFLDRVSNQPQHF	TGTGCCATCAGTGAGTCCTCCTTCCTTGATCGGGTTAGCAATCAGCCCCAGCATTTT
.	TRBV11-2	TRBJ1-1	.	CASSFIQGSDTEAFF	TGTGCCAGCAGTTTTATACAGGGATCGGACACTGAAGCTTTCTTT
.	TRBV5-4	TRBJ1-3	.	CASSFPGGSGNTIYF	TGTGCCAGCAGCTTCCCCGGGGGATCTGGAAACACCATATATTTT
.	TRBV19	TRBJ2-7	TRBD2	CASTHGTSGEQYF	TGTGCCAGTACCCACGGGACTAGCGGCGAGCAGTACTTC
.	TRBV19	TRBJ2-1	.	CATKDSSSYNEQFF	TGTGCCACCAAGGACAGTAGCTCCTACAATGAGCAGTTCTTC
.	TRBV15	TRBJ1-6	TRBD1	CATSRRQGGNSPLHF	TGTGCCACCAGCAGACGACAGGGGGGCAATTCACCCCTCCACTTT
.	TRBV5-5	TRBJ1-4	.	CASSGGPATNEKLFF	TGTGCCAGCAGCGGGGGCCCCGCAACTAATGAAAAACTGTTTTTT
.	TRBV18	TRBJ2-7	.	CASSPPGTGSYEQYF	TGTGCCAGCTCACCACCCGGGACTGGGTCCTACGAGCAGTACTTC
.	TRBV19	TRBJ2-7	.	CASSTTVSYEQYF	TGTGCCAGTAGTACTACAGTATCCTACGAGCAGTACTTC
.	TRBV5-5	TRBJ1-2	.	CASSPRGGGAYGYTF	TGTGCCAGCAGCCCGCGGGGGGGCGGAGCCTATGGCTACACCTTC
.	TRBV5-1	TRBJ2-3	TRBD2	CASSSPAGAPDTQYF	TGCGCCAGCAGCTCCCCAGCGGGAGCCCCAGATACGCAGTATTTT
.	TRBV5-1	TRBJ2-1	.	CASSIRTEGYNEQFF	TGCGCCAGCAGCATCAGGACGGAGGGTTACAATGAGCAGTTCTTC
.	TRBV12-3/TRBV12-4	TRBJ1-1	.	CASSFGDLSEAFF	TGTGCCAGCAGTTTTGGGGACTTATCCGAAGCTTTCTTT
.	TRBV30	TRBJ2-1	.	CAWSPTRDFLSYNEQFF	TGTGCCTGGAGTCCAACGCGGGACTTCCTCTCCTACAATGAGCAGTTCTTC
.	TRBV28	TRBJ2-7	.	CASSLSGYEQYF	TGTGCCAGCAGTTTATCGGGGTACGAGCAGTACTTC
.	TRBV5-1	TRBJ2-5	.	CASSLLAETQYF	TGCGCCAGCAGCTTATTAGCGGAGACCCAGTACTTC
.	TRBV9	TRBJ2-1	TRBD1	CASSVDRGSYNEQFF	TGTGCCAGCAGCGTAGACAGGGGTTCCTACAATGAGCAGTTCTTC
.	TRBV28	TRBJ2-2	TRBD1	CASSPGTANTGELFF	TGTGCCAGCAGCCCCGGGACAGCGAACACCGGGGAGCTGTTTTTT
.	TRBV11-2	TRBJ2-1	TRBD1	CASSPSLGTAYNEQFF	TGTGCCAGCAGCCCGAGCCTAGGGACAGCTTACAATGAGCAGTTCTTC
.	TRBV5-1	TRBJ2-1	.	CASSLDTPFF	TGCGCCAGCAGCTTGGACACGCCGTTCTTC
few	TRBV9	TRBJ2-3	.	CASKPGISGYTDTQYF	TGTGCCAGTAAGCCTGGAATTAGCGGATACACAGATACGCAGTATTTT
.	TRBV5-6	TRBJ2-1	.	CASSFPWTELNNEQFF	TGTGCCAGCAGCTTTCCATGGACAGAACTAAACAATGAGCAGTTCTTC
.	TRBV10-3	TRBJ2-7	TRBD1	CAISSPGQGAYEQYF	TGTGCCATCAGCTCGCCGGGACAGGGGGCGTACGAGCAGTACTTC
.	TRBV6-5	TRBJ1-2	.	CASRLPPQGGYTF	TGTGCCAGCAGACTCCCCCCCCAGGGAGGCTACACCTTC
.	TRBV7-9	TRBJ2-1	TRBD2	CASSFSGGDNEQFF	TGTGCCAGCAGCTTCTCGGGAGGGGACAATGAGCAGTTCTTC
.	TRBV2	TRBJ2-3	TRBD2	CASNLGRGAQPYF	TGTGCCAGCAACCTCGGGAGGGGGGCGCAGCCGTATTTT
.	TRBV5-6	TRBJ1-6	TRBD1	CASSLPGTGEGSPLHF	TGTGCCAGCAGCTTGCCCGGGACAGGGGAGGGATCACCCCTCCACTTT
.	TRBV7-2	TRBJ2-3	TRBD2	CASSYLAGITDTQYF	TGTGCCAGCAGCTACCTAGCGGGGATTACAGATACGCAGTATTTT
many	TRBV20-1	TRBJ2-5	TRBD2	CSASGVAGAGETQYF	TGCAGTGCTAGTGGTGTAGCGGGAGCTGGAGAGACCCAGTACTTC
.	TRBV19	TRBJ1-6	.	CASSLQGGDNSPLHF	TGTGCCAGTAGTCTCCAAGGGGGTGATAATTCACCCCTCCACTTT
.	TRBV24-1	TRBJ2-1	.	CATSLARGSLVHEQFF	TGTGCCACCAGTCTCGCGCGGGGTTCATTAGTCCATGAGCAGTTCTTC